This T cell receptor beta chain was recorded in a study of blood T cell repertoires in COVID-19. Study-level background: PBMCs, B-cell-depleted T cells, or T cells provided the cDNA or gDNA that made up the material.

The germline CDR1 and CDR2 sequences are GTSNPN and SVGIG (reference sequence). The CDR3 spans 13 residues. V lost 8 bases and J lost 7; bases outside the gene matches: 12. Sequencing used immunoSEQ multiplex PCR; TCRdb keeps in-frame clones, though not all of them. The profile shows about 76,000 clones, around 90% of them singletons. The sample was peripheral blood. This chain links TRBV30 with TRBJ1-2, with 8 positions matching TRBD1. This TCR was sampled from a middle-aged man with active COVID-19. CDR3 nucleotide sequence: TGTGCCAGAGGACAGGGAAGTTTTGGTGGCTACACCTTC. Its translation: CARGQGSFGGYTF.